The source of this T cell receptor beta chain is a study of shared clonotypes between healthy human individuals. Across the study: Aged 18 to 49, the donors were a couple of women and a few men. Each donor had three CD4 naive, three CD4 memory, two CD8 naive and one CD8 memory plate.

Germline CDR1 ENHRY, CDR2 SYGVKD. This CDR3 has 13 amino acids. Trimming took 6 bases from V and 9 from J; bases not matched to a gene: 8. Using approximately 200 ng DNA, some 30,000 T cell genomes, the sorted-subset replicate PCRs were run. Per the authors' pipeline: Sequence data from immunoSEQ were junction-only and lacked quality scores; consequently, filtering differed. Clones were read by immunoSEQ multiplex PCR, and TCRdb kept only the in-frame ones, dropping some. The DNA gave D and trimming, while V, J and clone size come from that table. In the table there are some 900,000 clones, 76% of which are singletons.

The chain employs TRBV10-3 and TRBJ1-3; 7 bases are a match to TRBD1. Sequencing was performed on memory CD4+ T cells sorted from blood. Subset reported: CD45RA-negative fraction. The TCR was taken from a young man in good health. CDR3 protein: CAIRGDSGVTIYF. CDR3 bases: TGTGCCATCAGAGGGGACAGCGGAGTCACCATATATTTT.